Following are 24 T cell receptor beta chains from one sample sequenced in a study of blood T cell repertoires in COVID-19. Using immunoSEQ multiplex PCR, the repertoire was profiled, and TCRdb retains in-frame clones only, with some absent. The data show under 250,000 clones, approximately 86% seen once. The sample consisted of peripheral blood. These receptors were obtained from an elderly woman with acute or convalescent COVID-19.

The gene calls are TRBV2 and TRBJ2-2; a weak D match, TRBD1 (5 bases). CDR3 length equals 15 residues. CDR1 SNHLY and CDR2 FYNNEI come from the germline V gene. V lost 7 bases and J lost 0, with 12 bases in between. The CDR3 reads CASTMTVANTGELFF. The DNA for the CDR3 is TGTGCCAGCACCATGACAGTCGCGAACACCGGGGAGCTGTTTTTT. Drawing the rest from reference TRBV2 and TRBJ2-2, the complete variable domain is EPEVTQTPSHQVTQMGQEVILRCVPISNHLYFYWYRQILGQKVEFLVSFYNNEISEKSEIFDDQFSVERPDGSNFTLKIRSTKLEDSAMYFCASTMTVANTGELFFGEGSRLTVL.

This clone came up once. The chain joins TRBV6-5 to TRBJ2-1; TRBD1 matches 9 bases. Trimming cost V 6 bases and J 14 bases; bases outside gene matches: 8. The CDR3 is made up of 12 amino acids. Germline V CDR1 and CDR2: MNHEY, SVGAGI. The CDR3 is CASRVPGTGKFF. The CDR3 DNA sequence: TGTGCCAGCAGGGTCCCCGGGACAGGGAAGTTCTTC.

The rearrangement joins TRBV2 to TRBJ1-6, with TRBD1 matching over 9 bases. The germline gives CDR1 SNHLY, CDR2 FYNNEI. Unmatched junction bases numbered 6, after V lost 6 bases and J lost 9 bases. CDR3 size: 14 residues. The CDR3 region is CASSLGQGTSPLHF. The CDR3 DNA sequence: TGTGCCAGCAGCCTCGGACAGGGGACTTCACCCCTCCACTTT.

The rearrangement links TRBV11-2 to TRBJ2-7; unclear D gene. This CDR3 contains 14 residues. V lost 0 bases and J lost 0, with 6 bases in between. Germline V lookup: CDR1 SGHAT, CDR2 FQNNGV. CDR3 nucleotides: TGTGCCAGCAGCTTAGATGCGGCCTCCTACGAGCAGTACTTC. Protein product: CASSLDAASYEQYF.

The CDR3 bases are TGTGCCAGCAGCAAAGAGGCCACGGGACAGAACTCCTACGAGCAGTACTTC. Translating gives CASSKEATGQNSYEQYF. The chain couples TRBV21-1 to TRBJ2-7; TRBD1, the table's D call, was not compared with the DNA. TRBV21-1 is a pseudogene segment. The CDR3 covers 17 residues.

V and J are TRBV9 and TRBJ1-2, with D perhaps matching TRBD1 (6 bases). CDR3 length: 15 amino acids. The germline V and J ends were trimmed by 2 bases and 7 bases, with 18 bases remaining between them. Germline loops: CDR1 SGDLS, CDR2 YYNGEE. The CDR3 region has the DNA TGTGCCAGCAGCGTCCCCAGGGGTCACAGGTTTGGCTACACCTTC. Translated, it gives CASSVPRGHRFGYTF.

The chain uses TRBV2 and TRBJ1-5; no firm D call. CDR1 SNHLY and CDR2 FYNNEI come from the germline V gene. This CDR3 has 17 amino acids. With 2 bases removed from V and 1 base from J, the gap between germline ends came to 15 bases. This CDR3 reads CASSENSGMMSNQPQHF. In nucleotides, the CDR3 is TGTGCCAGCAGTGAAAATAGCGGGATGATGAGCAATCAGCCCCAGCATTTT.

The rearrangement uses TRBV7-2 and TRBJ2-7, with 10 bases fitting TRBD1. V gave up 0 bases and J gave up 3 bases; unmatched junction bases: 2. Germline V gene data show CDR1 as SGHTA and CDR2 as FQGNSA. This CDR3 region has 15 residues. CDR3 amino acids: CASSLAGTGVYEQYF. The DNA for the CDR3 is TGTGCCAGCAGCTTAGCGGGGACAGGGGTCTACGAGCAGTACTTC. The full variable domain, its missing parts supplied by reference TRBV7-2 and TRBJ2-7, is GAGVSQSPSNKVTEKGKDVELRCDPISGHTALYWYRQSLGQGLEFLIYFQGNSAPDKSGLPSDRFSAERTGGSVSTLTIQRTQQEDSAVYLCASSLAGTGVYEQYFGPGTRLTVT.

The chain recombines TRBV23-1 with TRBJ1-6, with D perhaps TRBD1 (6 bases). TRBV23-1 is sorted into the ORF group, with uncertain function. Between the trimmed V and J ends, which lost 3 bases and 7 bases, there was a span of 10 bases. The CDR3 loop spans 14 amino acids. The CDR3, as DNA: TGCGCCAGCAGTCATCCAGGGGCCAATTCACCCCTCCACTTT. As protein: CASSHPGANSPLHF.

The chain carries TRBV5-1 and TRBJ1-2; no reliable D call. The CDR3 consists of 13 residues. CDR1 is SGHRS and CDR2 is YFSETQ in the germline V gene. V lost 4 bases and J 2 bases, leaving 9 bases between the germline ends. The CDR3 reads CASSQDWNYGYTF. The DNA for the CDR3 is TGCGCCAGCAGCCAGGACTGGAACTATGGCTACACCTTC.

J is TRBJ1-2 and V is TRBV19; D gene unclear. This CDR3 spans 12 amino acids. Germline CDR1 is LNHDA and CDR2 is SQIVND (reference sequence). V was trimmed by 2 bases and J by 5 bases, leaving 6 bases between them. For the CDR3, the DNA is TGTGCCAGTAGTATAAACAGTTATGGCTACACCTTC. Translation gives CASSINSYGYTF.

The chain combines TRBV5-4 with TRBJ2-7; 10 bases align to TRBD1. The CDR3 has 15 amino acids. The germline CDR1 and CDR2 sequences are SGHNT and YYREEE (reference sequence). J was trimmed by 6 bases and V by 4 bases; bases with no gene match: 10. The CDR3 loop reads CASSPLGQGTGEQYF. CDR3 coding DNA: TGTGCCAGCAGCCCTCTGGGACAGGGGACGGGCGAGCAGTACTTC.

This chain links TRBV25-1 with TRBJ1-2; no clear D gene. This CDR3 comprises 13 residues. Germline V gene lookup returns CDR1 MGHDK and CDR2 SYGVNS. The V and J ends lost 5 bases and 4 bases respectively, with 11 bases between them. The CDR3 region is CASSRSGSYGYTF. CDR3 bases: TGTGCCAGCAGTCGCTCTGGGAGCTATGGCTACACCTTC.

The chain links TRBV5-4 to TRBJ1-4, with 8 bases fitting TRBD1. The J segment lost 7 bases and the V segment lost 0 bases, leaving 2 bases of the junction unmatched. Germline values: CDR1 SGHNT, CDR2 YYREEE (reference sequence). The CDR3 has 14 amino acids. The CDR3 DNA reads as TGTGCCAGCAGCTTGGAACAGGGGGGTGAAAAACTGTTTTTT. Its protein is CASSLEQGGEKLFF. Drawing the rest from reference TRBV5-4 and TRBJ1-4, the complete variable domain is ETGVTQSPTHLIKTRGQQVTLRCSSQSGHNTVSWYQQALGQGPQFIFQYYREEENGRGNFPPRFSGLQFPNYSSELNVNALELDDSALYLCASSLEQGGEKLFFGSGTQLSVL.

The chain employs TRBV2 and TRBJ1-1, with 7 bases lining up with TRBD1. The CDR3 is made up of 13 amino acids. The junction had 3 bases not matched to a gene; V was cut back by 6 bases and J by 2 bases. CDR1 is SNHLY and CDR2 is FYNNEI in the germline V gene. As DNA, the CDR3 is TGTGCCAGCAGCAGGGACAGCAACACTGAAGCTTTCTTT. Protein sequence: CASSRDSNTEAFF. Full variable domain (outside the CDR3, taken from reference TRBV2 and TRBJ1-1): EPEVTQTPSHQVTQMGQEVILRCVPISNHLYFYWYRQILGQKVEFLVSFYNNEISEKSEIFDDQFSVERPDGSNFTLKIRSTKLEDSAMYFCASSRDSNTEAFFGQGTRLTVV.

A word on this clone: The germline gene is not matched at one end of the junction; a read error may be the cause. The rearrangement links TRBV12-3 or TRBV12-4 to TRBJ1-1; no firm D call. The CDR3 is made up of 13 amino acids. CDR3 protein: CASRLGVNTEAFF. CDR3 DNA sequence: TGTGCCAGCAGGTTAGGAGTGAACACTGAAGCTTTCTTT.

The chain recombines TRBV2 with TRBJ2-1, with D possibly matching TRBD2 (5 bases). The germline V gene encodes CDR1 SNHLY and CDR2 FYNNEI. The length of the CDR3 is 14 residues. Trimming removed 6 bases at V and 5 bases at J, with 14 bases between. The CDR3 DNA reads TGTGCCAGCAGAAGGAGGACTGACGACAATGAGCAGTTCTTC. This encodes CASRRRTDDNEQFF.

V usage is TRBV13 and J usage is TRBJ2-7, with D tentatively TRBD2 (6 bases). V lost 3 bases and J 1 base, leaving 16 bases between the germline ends. In germline, CDR1 is PRHDT, CDR2 FYEKMQ (reference sequence). The CDR3 length is 16 residues. The CDR3 DNA follows: TGTGCCAGCAGCTTCATCAGGTCGGGGGTGTCCTACGAGCAGTACTTC. The encoded protein is CASSFIRSGVSYEQYF.

The chain joins TRBV11-2 to TRBJ2-2, with 7 bases identical to TRBD1. The CDR3 consists of 15 residues. V lost 5 bases to trimming and J lost 5 bases; unmatched junction nucleotides: 8. Germline V gene lookup returns CDR1 SGHAT and CDR2 FQNNGV. CDR3 residues: CASSRQGWRTGELFF. The CDR3 region has the DNA TGTGCCAGCAGCCGACAGGGCTGGAGGACCGGGGAGCTGTTTTTT.

V is TRBV24-1 and J is TRBJ1-2; D remains unclear. The CDR3 length is 13 residues. Trimming pared 2 bases from V and 2 bases from J, leaving 5 bases between. The germline V gene has CDR1 KGHDR and CDR2 SFDVKD. The CDR3 is CATSDYTNYGYTF. The CDR3 region has the DNA TGTGCCACCAGTGATTATACAAACTATGGCTACACCTTC.

The chain carries TRBV14 and TRBJ1-4; D gene unclear. V lost 4 bases and J lost 2, with 11 bases in between. The CDR3 has 15 residues. Germline V gene lookup returns CDR1 SGHDN and CDR2 FVKESK. DNA for the CDR3: TGTGCCAGCAGCCCCCTGAGTACGACTAATGAAAAACTGTTTTTT. This encodes CASSPLSTTNEKLFF.

The chain employs TRBV5-8 and TRBJ1-6; 8 bases are a match to TRBD1. Germline CDR1 and CDR2: SGHTS and YDEGEE. The CDR3 has 15 residues. The trim removed 0 bases at V and 9 bases at J, leaving 5 bases unmatched. CDR3 sequence reads: CASSLGQGSSSPLHF. The CDR3 region has the DNA TGTGCCAGCAGCTTGGGACAGGGGTCGAGTTCACCCCTCCACTTT.

The J gene is TRBJ1-3, the V gene TRBV7-9, with TRBD1 identical over 9 bases. V was clipped by 4 bases and J by 2 bases; unmatched bases: 6. The V gene's germline CDR1 is SEHNR and CDR2 FQNEAQ (reference sequence). This CDR3 is 16 amino acids long. CDR3 sequence reads: CASSSPGQGTGNTIYF. CDR3 DNA: TGTGCCAGCAGCTCCCCGGGACAGGGAACTGGAAACACCATATATTTT.

The chain employs TRBV6-6 and TRBJ1-2; 8 bases agree with TRBD1. The CDR3 loop spans 17 amino acids. CDR1 MNHNY and CDR2 SVGAGI come from the germline V gene (reference sequence). V trimming: 5 bases; J trimming: 5 bases; junction bases outside the gene matches: 16. The CDR3 DNA reads as TGTGCCAGCAGTCGACTGGCCCGGGACAGGAGGAGATATGGCTACACCTTC. This sequence encodes CASSRLARDRRRYGYTF.